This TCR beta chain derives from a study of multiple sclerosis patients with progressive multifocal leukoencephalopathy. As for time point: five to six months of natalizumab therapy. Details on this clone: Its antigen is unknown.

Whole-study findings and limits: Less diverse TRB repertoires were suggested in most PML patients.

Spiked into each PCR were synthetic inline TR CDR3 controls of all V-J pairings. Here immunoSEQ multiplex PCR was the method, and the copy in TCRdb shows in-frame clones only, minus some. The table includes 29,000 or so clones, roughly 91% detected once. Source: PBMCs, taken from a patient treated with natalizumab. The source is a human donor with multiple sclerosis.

CDR3 in DNA: TGTGCCAGTAGTACGAGATATAGGGTGGAGGTGGAGACCCAGTACTTC. This encodes CASSTRYRVEVETQYF. The chain couples TRBV19 to TRBJ2-5; D possibly corresponds to TRBD2 (5 bases). This CDR3 region has 16 residues. The germline V and J ends were trimmed by 4 bases and 5 bases, with 20 bases remaining between them. Germline V CDR1 and CDR2: LNHDA, SQIVND (reference sequence).